This TCR beta chain was identified during a study of blood T cells in healthy people across ages. Findings and limits, study-wide: The authors considered diversity estimates from one million T cells to be underestimates.

It was with a sample-barcoded 5' primer and a J-beta primer mix that a second PCR of roughly 7 to 12 cycles was run. TCRdb re-called the 5' RACE reads with MiXCR, one entry per CDR3 protein. Among 1.5 million to 2 million distinct CDR3 sequences, roughly 27% were seen once, and the ten largest hold approximately 7.7%. Germline V CDR1 and CDR2: MNHEY, SVGAGI. The CDR3 spans 16 residues. V was shortened by 5 bases and J by 1 base, with 16 bases between the two germline ends. Every donor provided around 9.5 milliliters of peripheral blood. This clonotype was found once. Its specificity is not known. Sequenced sample: blood. The chain carries TRBV6-5 and TRBJ2-3; no clear D. This TCR was sampled from a woman aged 30 to 39 in good health. For the CDR3, the DNA is TGTGCCAGCAGTCGAGACGGCTGGCAAGGCACAGATACGCAGTATTTT. Translated, it gives CASSRDGWQGTDTQYF.